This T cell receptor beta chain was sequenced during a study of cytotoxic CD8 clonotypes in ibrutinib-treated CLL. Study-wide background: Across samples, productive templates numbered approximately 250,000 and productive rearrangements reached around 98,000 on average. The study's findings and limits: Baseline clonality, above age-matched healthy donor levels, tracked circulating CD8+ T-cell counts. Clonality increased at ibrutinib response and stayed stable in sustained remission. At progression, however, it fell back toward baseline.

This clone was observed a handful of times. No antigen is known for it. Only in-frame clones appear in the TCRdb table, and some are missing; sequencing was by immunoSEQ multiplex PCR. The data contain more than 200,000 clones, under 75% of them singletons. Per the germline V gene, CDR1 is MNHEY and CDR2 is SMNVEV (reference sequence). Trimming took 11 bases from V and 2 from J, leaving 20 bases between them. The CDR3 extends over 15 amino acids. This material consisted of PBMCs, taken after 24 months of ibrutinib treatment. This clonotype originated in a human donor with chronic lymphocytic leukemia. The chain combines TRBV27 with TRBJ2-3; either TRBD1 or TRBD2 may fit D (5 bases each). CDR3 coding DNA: TGTGCCGCCAGTTCCCGGTGGGGGAACACAGATACGCAGTATTTT. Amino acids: CAASSRWGNTDTQYF.